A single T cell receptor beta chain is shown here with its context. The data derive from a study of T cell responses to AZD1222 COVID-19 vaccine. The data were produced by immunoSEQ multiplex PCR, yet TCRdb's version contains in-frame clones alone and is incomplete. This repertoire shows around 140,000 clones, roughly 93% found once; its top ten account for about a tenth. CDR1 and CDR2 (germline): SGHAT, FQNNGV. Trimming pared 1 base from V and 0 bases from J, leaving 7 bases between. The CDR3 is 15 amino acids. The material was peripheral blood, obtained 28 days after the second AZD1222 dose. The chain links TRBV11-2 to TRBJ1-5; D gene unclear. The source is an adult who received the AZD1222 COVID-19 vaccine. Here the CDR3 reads CASSLVRGSNQPQHF. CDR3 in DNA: TGTGCCAGCAGCTTAGTTCGGGGTAGCAATCAGCCCCAGCATTTT.